The rows below give T cell receptor beta chains drawn from one sample of a study of cytomegalovirus exposure and HLA in healthy donors. Here immunoSEQ multiplex PCR was the method, and the copy in TCRdb shows in-frame clones only, minus some. This sample has around 150,000 clones, with over 80% found just once. The sample consisted of PBMCs. The receptors were gathered from a woman aged 18-29 years in good health and CMV-seronegative. CDR3s include the opening cysteine and the closing phenylalanine or tryptophan. Each record gives: D gene, J gene, clone size, V gene, CDR3 protein, CDR3 DNA. A D gene is named only where the DNA matches it firmly. Some rows have no size entry. The others give once, few or many, or a class for an expanded clone.

NA TRBJ1-3 NA TRBV28 CASLDSPGNTIYF TGTGCCAGCCTGGACAGCCCTGGAAACACCATATATTTT
NA TRBJ1-1 NA TRBV28 CASSSNPSQGVEAFF TGTGCCAGCAGTTCGAACCCGAGTCAAGGGGTCGAAGCTTTCTTT
NA TRBJ2-3 NA TRBV4-2 CASSQDLNGGGTDTQYF TGTGCCAGCAGCCAAGATCTGAATGGGGGCGGGACAGATACGCAGTATTTT
NA TRBJ1-1 NA TRBV11-2 CASSPNLATEAFF TGTGCCAGCAGCCCCAATTTGGCCACTGAAGCTTTCTTT
NA TRBJ2-4 NA TRBV30 CAWSPGGGLAKNSQYF TGTGCCTGGAGCCCCGGAGGGGGCTTAGCCAAAAACAGTCAGTACTTC
TRBD1 TRBJ1-5 NA TRBV19 CASSILGQGARNQPQHF TGTGCCAGTAGTATTCTAGGACAGGGGGCTCGCAATCAGCCCCAGCATTTT
TRBD1 TRBJ1-1 NA TRBV19 CASSLTGGGTEAFF TGTGCCAGTAGTTTGACAGGGGGTGGGACTGAAGCTTTCTTT
NA TRBJ1-4 NA TRBV7-9 CASSATGKTNEKLFF TGTGCCAGCAGCGCCACAGGGAAGACTAATGAAAAACTGTTTTTT
TRBD2 TRBJ2-1 NA TRBV5-1 CASSLSSGGAYNEQFF TGCGCCAGCAGCTTATCTAGCGGGGGGGCCTACAATGAGCAGTTCTTC
TRBD1 TRBJ1-2 NA TRBV6-5 CASSRDSNYGYTF TGTGCCAGCAGCCGGGACAGCAACTATGGCTACACCTTC
TRBD1 TRBJ1-5 NA TRBV4-1 CASSRGQGGQPQHF TGCGCCAGCAGCCGTGGACAGGGCGGTCAGCCCCAGCATTTT
NA TRBJ2-6 NA TRBV7-8 CASSLGVRSGANVLTF TGTGCCAGCAGCTTAGGAGTCCGCTCTGGGGCCAACGTCCTGACTTTC
NA TRBJ1-1 NA TRBV6-4 CASSDSHGNTEAFF TGTGCCAGCAGTGACTCGCACGGGAACACTGAAGCTTTCTTT
NA TRBJ1-1 NA TRBV4-1 CASSQDQGGGLTEAFF TGCGCCAGCAGCCAAGACCAGGGTGGGGGACTGACTGAAGCTTTCTTT
NA TRBJ2-1 NA TRBV5-1 CASSLGQDEQFF TGCGCCAGCAGCTTGGGACAGGATGAGCAGTTCTTC
NA TRBJ2-4 NA TRBV5-1 CASSSSGGRDIQYF TGCGCCAGCAGCTCCTCCGGGGGAAGAGACATTCAGTACTTC
TRBD2 TRBJ2-7 NA TRBV5-1 CASSLGTSGSDEQYF TGCGCCAGCAGCTTGGGGACTAGCGGGAGCGACGAGCAGTACTTC
TRBD2 TRBJ2-7 NA TRBV5-1 CASRTSAIAGGSGEQYF TGCGCCAGCAGAACGAGCGCTATAGCGGGGGGGTCTGGCGAGCAGTACTTC
NA TRBJ2-7 few TRBV30 CAWSVTGTKGEQYF TGTGCCTGGAGTGTAACAGGGACGAAGGGGGAGCAGTACTTC
NA TRBJ1-1 NA TRBV27 CASSFGQGLTGTEAFF TGTGCCAGCAGTTTTGGCCAGGGTCTAACCGGTACTGAAGCTTTCTTT
TRBD1 TRBJ1-1 NA TRBV7-2 CASSLGQGYREAFF TGTGCCAGCAGCCTCGGACAGGGGTATAGGGAAGCTTTCTTT
TRBD1 TRBJ2-7 NA TRBV5-6 CASRPGTGYSYEQYF TGTGCCAGCAGACCCGGGACAGGGTACTCCTACGAGCAGTACTTC
NA TRBJ1-2 NA TRBV5-1 CASSFGQTNYGYTF TGCGCCAGCAGCTTTGGGCAGACTAACTATGGCTACACCTTC
NA TRBJ2-7 few TRBV30 CAWSVGGAYEQYF TGTGCCTGGAGTGTAGGGGGGGCCTACGAGCAGTACTTC
TRBD2 TRBJ2-2 NA TRBV4-1 CASSPLTSGRNTGELFF TGCGCCAGCAGCCCATTGACTAGCGGGCGGAACACCGGGGAGCTGTTTTTT
NA TRBJ1-2 NA TRBV6-5 CASSEGRTYGYTF TGTGCCAGCAGTGAAGGACGGACATATGGCTACACCTTC
NA TRBJ2-1 NA TRBV28 CASSLITRRNEQFF TGTGCCAGCAGTTTAATTACTAGGAGGAATGAGCAGTTCTTC